The 24 T cell receptor beta chains reported below all come from one sample, sequenced in a study of shared clonotypes between healthy human individuals. CD45RO-negative, CCR7-selected cells formed the naive CD8 fraction, which excluded terminally differentiated effector memory CD45RA+ cells. Only in-frame clones appear in the TCRdb table, and some are missing; sequencing was by immunoSEQ multiplex PCR. The data contain about 610,000 clones, roughly 96% of them singletons. The specimen sequenced was naive CD8+ T cells sorted from blood. The receptor set was obtained from a woman aged 30 to 39 in good health.

The rearrangement joins TRBV21-1 to TRBJ1-1; the table's D call, TRBD1, has no DNA check behind it. TRBV21-1 is flagged as a pseudogene. CDR3 length equals 17 residues. CDR3 in amino acids: CASSKGYLDTPNTEAFF. In nucleotides, the CDR3 is TGTGCCAGCAGCAAAGGGTATCTCGACACGCCGAACACTGAAGCTTTCTTT.

The chain uses TRBV7-9 and TRBJ2-1; D possibly corresponds to TRBD1 (5 bases). Germline V CDR1 and CDR2: SEHNR, FQNEAQ (reference sequence). Between the trimmed V and J ends, which lost 1 base and 14 bases, there was a span of 12 bases. The CDR3 is made up of 12 amino acids. The CDR3 spells CASSLEGQVKFF. CDR3 bases: TGTGCCAGCAGCTTAGAAGGACAAGTAAAGTTCTTC.

The rearrangement links TRBV28 to TRBJ1-6; unclear D gene. CDR3 length equals 18 residues. CDR1 and CDR2 from the germline V gene are MDHEN and SYDVKM. Trimming took off 0 bases at V and 4 bases at J, with 16 bases between the two ends. CDR3 sequence: CASSLWTPFWVYNSPLHF. In DNA form, the CDR3 reads TGTGCCAGCAGTTTATGGACCCCTTTTTGGGTTTATAATTCACCCCTCCACTTT.

In this sample, this clone turned up once. The genes are TRBV11-2 and TRBJ1-3; D gene unclear. The CDR3 runs 15 residues. The V gene's germline CDR1 is SGHAT and CDR2 FQNNGV. V shed 3 bases and J shed 0 bases, with 9 bases lying between them. The CDR3 DNA follows: TGTGCCAGCAGCTTCTGGACGGTCTCTGGAAACACCATATATTTT. It is translated as CASSFWTVSGNTIYF.

This clone was detected once. The gene calls are TRBV7-7 and TRBJ2-1; 8 positions match TRBD2. Germline CDR1 reads SSHAT; CDR2 reads FNYEAQ (reference sequence). The CDR3 extends over 15 amino acids. Unmatched junction bases numbered 3, after V lost 5 bases and J lost 0 bases. The CDR3 loop reads CASSPSGSSYNEQFF. CDR3 sequence (DNA): TGTGCCAGCAGCCCCAGCGGGAGCTCCTACAATGAGCAGTTCTTC.

The V gene is TRBV10-3, the J gene TRBJ1-4; D is uncertain. V shed 3 bases and J shed 5 bases, with 10 bases lying between them. The germline gives CDR1 ENHRY, CDR2 SYGVKD. This CDR3 comprises 14 residues. CDR3 amino acids: CAISDEGINEKLFF. DNA for the CDR3: TGTGCCATCAGTGACGAGGGAATAAATGAAAAACTGTTTTTT.

As for this clone: The same CDR3 also results from other DNA sequences found in this sample. This sequence joins TRBV20-1 and TRBJ1-2, with D hard to call. Germline V gives CDR1 DFQATT, CDR2 SNEGSKA (reference sequence). Trimming stripped 3 bases from V and 5 bases from J, with 7 bases between. The CDR3 is 11 residues long. CDR3 region: CSASSIYGYTF. The CDR3 region has the DNA TGCAGTGCTAGTAGTATTTATGGCTACACCTTC.

The chain combines TRBV28 with TRBJ2-3; 8 bases match TRBD1. The V segment lost 7 bases and the J segment 4 bases; nucleotides outside the gene matches: 7. Germline values: CDR1 MDHEN, CDR2 SYDVKM. The CDR3 has 14 residues. The CDR3 nucleotides are TGTGCCAGCAAGGAGACAGGGGAGGCAGATACGCAGTATTTT. Translation gives CASKETGEADTQYF.

The chain employs TRBV6-5 and TRBJ1-2, with 8 bases matching TRBD1. The CDR3 totals 14 residues. V gave up 6 bases and J gave up 1 base; unmatched junction bases: 4. Germline CDR1 and CDR2: MNHEY and SVGAGI. The CDR3 region is CASRLQGDNYGYTF. The CDR3 coding sequence is TGTGCCAGCAGACTACAGGGGGATAACTATGGCTACACCTTC.

The chain couples TRBV27 to TRBJ1-2; weak D call: TRBD1 (6 bases). Germline V gene sequence: CDR1 MNHEY, CDR2 SMNVEV (reference sequence). The CDR3 has 15 amino acids. V was shortened by 0 bases and J by 0 bases, with 8 bases between the two germline ends. The CDR3 spells CASSLSTGPNYGYTF. As DNA, the CDR3 is TGTGCCAGCAGTTTATCGACAGGTCCTAACTATGGCTACACCTTC.

CDR3 bases: TGTGCCAGCAGTTTATCGAAAGCTAGCGGGAGGTACGAGCAGTACTTC. Translation gives CASSLSKASGRYEQYF. The chain links TRBV27 to TRBJ2-7; 11 nucleotides match TRBD2. The CDR3 has 16 amino acids. From germline, CDR1 is MNHEY and CDR2 SMNVEV (reference sequence). Trimming took 0 bases from V and 4 from J; bases not matched to a gene: 5.

In its sample, this clone was seen once. This chain joins TRBV28 and TRBJ2-7, with 7 bases aligning to TRBD1. Unmatched junction bases numbered 7, after V lost 8 bases and J lost 3 bases. In germline, CDR1 is MDHEN, CDR2 SYDVKM. This CDR3 contains 13 residues. The CDR3: CASRDRVFYEQYF. In DNA form, the CDR3 reads TGTGCCAGCCGGGACAGAGTGTTCTACGAGCAGTACTTC. The full variable domain, rest sourced from reference TRBV28 and TRBJ2-7, is DVKVTQSSRYLVKRTGEKVFLECVQDMDHENMFWYRQDPGLGLRLIYFSYDVKMKEKGDIPEGYSVSREKKERFSLILESASTNQTSMYLCASRDRVFYEQYFGPGTRLTVT.

J is TRBJ2-5 and V is TRBV28; TRBD1 is a possible D gene (6 bases). CDR3 length equals 15 residues. Germline V gene sequence: CDR1 MDHEN, CDR2 SYDVKM. Trimming shortened V by 6 bases and J by 0 bases, and 14 bases separated the two germline ends. CDR3 coding DNA: TGTGCCAGCAGGCCTACACAGGGCTACCAAGAGACCCAGTACTTC. Protein product: CASRPTQGYQETQYF.

This clone was detected only once. The gene calls are TRBV6-6 and TRBJ2-5; D not resolved. The CDR3 consists of 15 residues. The germline V gene encodes CDR1 MNHNY and CDR2 SVGAGI (reference sequence). V was pared by 6 bases and J by 0 bases, with 14 bases between. CDR3 loop: CASRSTSLYQETQYF. The DNA for the CDR3 is TGTGCCAGCAGATCGACATCCCTGTACCAAGAGACCCAGTACTTC.

The rearrangement uses TRBV7-8 and TRBJ1-5; D gene ambiguous. This CDR3 comprises 13 residues. Trimming removed 5 bases from V and 3 bases from J, with 8 bases in between. CDR1 SGHVS and CDR2 FQNEAQ come from the germline V gene. CDR3 bases: TGTGCCAGCAGCCCCGAGTACAATCAGCCCCAGCATTTT. Translation gives CASSPEYNQPQHF.

This clone is a singleton in its sample. The J gene is TRBJ2-6, the V gene TRBV5-1; D is possibly TRBD1 (5 bases). This CDR3 is built from 16 residues. V lost 0 bases and J 4 bases, leaving 11 bases between the germline ends. Per the germline V gene, CDR1 is SGHRS and CDR2 is YFSETQ. CDR3 coding DNA: TGCGCCAGCAGCTTGGTCAGGGATTTCGGGGCCAACGTCCTGACTTTC. As protein: CASSLVRDFGANVLTF.

The rearrangement joins TRBV28 to TRBJ2-5, with D hard to call. The DNA end favors TRBJ2-7, so the J call may be wrong. The CDR3 is 14 amino acids. Germline assignment: CDR1 MDHEN and CDR2 SYDVKM. CDR3 bases: TGTGCCAGCAGTTTATTGGGCCACACCTACGAGCAGTACTTC. It yields the protein CASSLLGHTYEQYF.

The chain carries TRBV27 and TRBJ2-7; 11 bases line up with TRBD2. The CDR3 spans 16 residues. Looked up from germline, CDR1 is MNHEY and CDR2 is SMNVEV (reference sequence). V was clipped by 2 bases and J by 2 bases; unmatched bases: 5. CDR3 in DNA: TGTGCCAGCAGTTTAATCGGGACTAGCGGACCCTACGAGCAGTACTTC. This sequence encodes CASSLIGTSGPYEQYF.

The V gene is TRBV6-5, the J gene TRBJ1-1, with D maybe TRBD1 (6 bases). Between the trimmed V and J ends, which lost 4 bases and 4 bases, there was a span of 13 bases. The CDR3 totals 14 residues. Looked up from germline, CDR1 is MNHEY and CDR2 is SVGAGI. CDR3 in DNA: TGTGCCAGCAGTTTCGGGCAGGGGCCCACTGAAGCTTTCTTT. It codes for CASSFGQGPTEAFF.

The chain joins TRBV28 to TRBJ2-2; TRBD2 might be the D (5 bases). Trimming pared 8 bases from V and 5 bases from J, leaving 15 bases between. Germline V gene sequence: CDR1 MDHEN, CDR2 SYDVKM. The CDR3 is 14 residues long. In nucleotides, the CDR3 is TGTGCCAGCCACCCCTTCGGGGAAACCGGGGAGCTGTTTTTT. It specifies CASHPFGETGELFF. Filled out from reference TRBV28 and TRBJ2-2, the complete variable domain reads DVKVTQSSRYLVKRTGEKVFLECVQDMDHENMFWYRQDPGLGLRLIYFSYDVKMKEKGDIPEGYSVSREKKERFSLILESASTNQTSMYLCASHPFGETGELFFGEGSRLTVL.

This clone has only one observation. The rearrangement uses TRBV9 and TRBJ2-3; D not resolved. Trimming cost V 0 bases and J 0 bases, with 8 bases left between them. Germline V CDR1 and CDR2: SGDLS, YYNGEE. The CDR3 covers 15 residues. The CDR3 spells CASSVDRTSTDTQYF. For the CDR3, the DNA is TGTGCCAGCAGCGTAGACAGAACTAGCACAGATACGCAGTATTTT. Full variable domain (rest looked up from reference TRBV9 and TRBJ2-3): DSGVTQTPKHLITATGQRVTLRCSPRSGDLSVYWYQQSLDQGLQFLIQYYNGEERAKGNILERFSAQQFPDLHSELNLSSLELGDSALYFCASSVDRTSTDTQYFGPGTRLTVL.

The chain joins TRBV28 to TRBJ2-5; 8 bases fit TRBD2. This CDR3 is 16 amino acids long. J gave up 5 bases and V 6 bases, and 14 bases lay outside the gene matches. Looked up from germline, CDR1 is MDHEN and CDR2 is SYDVKM. CDR3 DNA sequence: TGTGCCAGCAGAGGCGGGACGGGAGGGCCCGGGGAGACCCAGTACTTC. Residues: CASRGGTGGPGETQYF. Looking up the rest from reference TRBV28 and TRBJ2-5 gives the full variable domain: DVKVTQSSRYLVKRTGEKVFLECVQDMDHENMFWYRQDPGLGLRLIYFSYDVKMKEKGDIPEGYSVSREKKERFSLILESASTNQTSMYLCASRGGTGGPGETQYFGPGTRLLVL.

As to this clone: Other DNA sequences of this sample code for an identical CDR3. The rearrangement links TRBV28 to TRBJ1-5, with D possibly TRBD1 on 6 matching bases. The germline V and J ends were trimmed by 2 bases and 7 bases, with 12 bases remaining between them. The germline CDR1 and CDR2 sequences are MDHEN and SYDVKM. This CDR3 spans 14 amino acids. CDR3 nucleotide sequence: TGTGCCAGCAGTTTAGGGCAGGGGTTACAGCCCCAGCATTTT. This translates into CASSLGQGLQPQHF. Full variable domain (remainder filled in from reference TRBV28 and TRBJ1-5): DVKVTQSSRYLVKRTGEKVFLECVQDMDHENMFWYRQDPGLGLRLIYFSYDVKMKEKGDIPEGYSVSREKKERFSLILESASTNQTSMYLCASSLGQGLQPQHFGDGTRLSIL.

Comment on this clone: The identical CDR3 is also encoded by other nucleotide sequences in the sample. The V and J genes are TRBV27 and TRBJ2-7, with D hard to call. The length of the CDR3 is 13 residues. Germline-derived CDR1 and CDR2 are MNHEY and SMNVEV (reference sequence). Between the trimmed V and J ends, which lost 3 bases and 3 bases, there was a span of 9 bases. The DNA of the CDR3 is TGTGCCAGCAGTTTCGGAACGCACTACGAGCAGTACTTC. This sequence encodes CASSFGTHYEQYF.